Below, 17 T cell receptor beta chains from the same sample are listed, as sequenced in a study of identical twins. TCRdb itself ran the 5' RACE reads through MiXCR, one entry per CDR3 protein. The data hold 350,000 to 400,000 distinct CDR3 sequences, with 9% observed a single time. The sequenced sample consisted of naive T cells sorted from blood. All receptors come from a woman aged 45 to 65 in good health.

J is TRBJ2-1 and V is TRBV12-3 or TRBV12-4; 7 nucleotides match TRBD1. V was clipped by 6 bases and J by 10 bases; unmatched bases: 3. The CDR3 has 11 residues. The CDR3 region is CASRQGEEQFF. The CDR3 DNA reads as TGTGCCAGCAGGCAGGGGGAAGAGCAGTTCTTC.

This clonotype was picked up many times. This chain links TRBV6-6 with TRBJ1-5, with 11 bases lining up with TRBD1. The J segment lost 10 bases and the V segment lost 6 bases, leaving 8 bases of the junction unmatched. This CDR3 is built from 14 residues. Germline CDR1 is MNHNY and CDR2 is SVGAGI (reference sequence). The CDR3 loop reads CASSGTGGFDPQHF. CDR3 nucleotides: TGTGCCAGCAGCGGGACAGGGGGTTTCGATCCCCAGCATTTT.

This clonotype was recorded at least ten times. The V call is TRBV3-1, the J call TRBJ2-7, with no clear D. This CDR3 has 14 residues. V was trimmed by 4 bases and J by 2 bases, leaving 12 bases between them. Germline lookup yields CDR1 LGHDT and CDR2 YNNKEL (reference sequence). The chain's CDR3 is CASSPRLDPYEQYV. CDR3 coding DNA: TGTGCCAGCAGCCCTCGCCTAGATCCCTACGAGCAGTACGTC.

The table lists this clonotype with a few counts. The rearrangement links TRBV10-1 to TRBJ2-2; 8 positions agree with TRBD1. The CDR3 extends over 14 amino acids. Trimming at V came to 6 bases and at J to 8 bases, leaving 8 bases not matched to a gene. Germline V lookup: CDR1 WNHNN, CDR2 SYGVQD (reference sequence). DNA for the CDR3: TGCGCCAGCAGGGCGGGACAGGCGTCGGGGGAGCTGTTTTTT. Translated: CASRAGQASGELFF.

This clonotype was seen more than once but under ten times. The genes are TRBV15 and TRBJ2-5; TRBD2 might be the D (7 bases). The CDR3 consists of 15 residues. V lost 0 bases, J lost 4 bases, and 12 bases lay in between. Germline assignment: CDR1 LNHNV and CDR2 YYDKDF (reference sequence). The CDR3 sequence: CATSRDRGGGETQYF. CDR3 in DNA: TGTGCCACCAGCAGAGACAGGGGCGGGGGAGAGACCCAGTACTTC.

Only a few counts were recorded for this clonotype. The chain employs TRBV29-1 and TRBJ2-3, with D perhaps matching TRBD2 (6 bases). There are 16 residues in the CDR3. The germline V and J ends were trimmed by 6 bases and 5 bases, with 24 bases remaining between them. Germline values: CDR1 SQVTM, CDR2 ANQGSEA. CDR3 DNA sequence: TGCAGCGTGCCCCCTACCGGGACTGTAGGGGTAGATACGCAGTATTTT. Translated: CSVPPTGTVGVDTQYF.

This clonotype was detected only a few times. The chain links TRBV4-1 to TRBJ2-2, with D maybe TRBD2 (5 bases). Germline V CDR1 and CDR2: MGHRA, YSYEKL. V lost 4 bases and J lost 5, with 11 bases in between. The CDR3 extends over 14 amino acids. In DNA form, the CDR3 reads TGCGCCAGCAGCCCACGTCCGGGGACCGGGGAGCTGTTTTTT. It is translated as CASSPRPGTGELFF.

This clonotype was detected many times. The V call is TRBV5-1, the J call TRBJ1-4; no reliable D call. V dropped 0 bases and J dropped 8 bases, with 17 bases sitting between them. CDR1 is SGHRS and CDR2 is YFSETQ in the germline V gene. The CDR3 has 16 amino acids. The CDR3 bases are TGCGCCAGCAGCTTGGCCTCAGGAGGATTGGGGGAAAAACTGTTTTTT. Residues: CASSLASGGLGEKLFF.

This clonotype was seen a handful of times. The rearrangement uses TRBV2 and TRBJ1-2; D not resolved. CDR1 is SNHLY and CDR2 is FYNNEI in the germline V gene. V shed 4 bases and J shed 4 bases, with 10 bases lying between them. CDR3 length: 13 amino acids. The CDR3 region has the DNA TGTGCCAGCAGTGCCGGCAACACCTATGGCTACACCTTC. Its protein is CASSAGNTYGYTF.

The V and J genes are TRBV3-1 and TRBJ2-5, with D uncertain. The V end was cut by 4 bases, the J end by 3 bases, with 21 bases between. The CDR3 sequence is 17 residues long. Germline V lookup: CDR1 LGHDT, CDR2 YNNKEL (reference sequence). Here the CDR3 DNA reads TGTGCCAGCAGCCCTATAGCCCCGAGCAGTAATGAAGAGACCCAGTACTTC. The encoded protein is CASSPIAPSSNEETQYF.

The chain employs TRBV5-1 and TRBJ2-1; D remains ambiguous. The germline CDR1 and CDR2 sequences are SGHRS and YFSETQ. The ends were cut back, 1 base at V and 6 bases at J, with 5 bases in the middle. The CDR3 length is 12 residues. Written as DNA, the CDR3 is TGCGCCAGCAGCTTGAAGCTCAATGAGCAGTTCTTC. Residues: CASSLKLNEQFF.

This clonotype has just a few counts. This chain joins TRBV24-1 and TRBJ2-3; 13 positions match TRBD2. This CDR3 has 18 residues. Germline V gene sequence: CDR1 KGHDR, CDR2 SFDVKD. V gave up 2 bases and J gave up 2 bases; unmatched junction bases: 6. The chain's CDR3 is CATSDYSGLAGITDTQYF. The CDR3 DNA reads TGTGCCACCAGTGATTACTCGGGACTAGCGGGAATCACAGATACGCAGTATTTT.

The sample holds a few counts of this clonotype. The gene calls are TRBV10-2 and TRBJ1-1; 7 bases map to TRBD1. The germline V gene encodes CDR1 WSHSY and CDR2 SAAADI. The CDR3 covers 13 residues. Germline trimming cut 0 bases from V and 6 bases from J; bases unmatched to any gene: 1. CDR3 nucleotide sequence: TGCGCCAGCAGTGAGTCCGACAGGGCTGAAGCTTTCTTT. Its translation is CASSESDRAEAFF.

V is TRBV12-3 or TRBV12-4 and J is TRBJ2-3, with TRBD2 matching over 10 bases. The CDR3 length is 14 residues. V shed 5 bases, J shed 5 bases, and the junction held 4 bases outside the gene matches. The CDR3 nucleotides are TGTGCCAGCAGTCTACTAGCGGGACTAGATACGCAGTATTTT. It encodes CASSLLAGLDTQYF.

The table lists this clonotype with many counts. The chain recombines TRBV25-1 with TRBJ1-2; D might be TRBD1 (5 bases). Looked up from germline, CDR1 is MGHDK and CDR2 is SYGVNS. The CDR3 extends over 13 amino acids. Deletions cut 3 bases from V and 2 bases from J, with 7 bases between. CDR3 in DNA: TGTGCCAGCAGTGAGGACATGAACTATGGCTACACCTTC. This translates into CASSEDMNYGYTF.

The rearrangement joins TRBV6-5 to TRBJ1-4; D may be TRBD1 (6 bases). Trimming shortened V by 4 bases and J by 8 bases, and 14 bases separated the two germline ends. Germline V gives CDR1 MNHEY, CDR2 SVGAGI. The CDR3 is 14 residues long. CDR3 residues: CASSSTGRGEKLFF. CDR3 nucleotide sequence: TGTGCCAGCAGTTCAACAGGGAGGGGCGAAAAACTGTTTTTT.

The V call is TRBV18, the J call TRBJ2-2; D ambiguous. V shed 6 bases and J shed 3 bases, with 11 bases lying between them. The CDR3 has 14 amino acids. Looked up from germline, CDR1 is KGHSH and CDR2 is LQKENI. The CDR3 region is CASSEVGDTGELFF. CDR3 nucleotide sequence: TGTGCCAGCTCCGAGGTCGGTGACACCGGGGAGCTGTTTTTT.